This TCR beta chain was identified in a study of cytomegalovirus exposure and HLA in healthy donors (dated 2017 in TCRdb). For the wider study: An earlier analysis of approximately 640 of the donors reported about 290 Gb of sequence data and around 120 million unique TCR beta sequences from 190 million or so T cells. About 280 gigabases of sequencing data and tens of millions of unique TCR sequences were included in an early release covering 550 to 800 HLA-typed donors. Among the roughly 400 genotyped donors, about 85% belonged to the genetic ancestry cluster associated with self-reported Caucasian donors. The study aimed to test whether cataloging public T cell receptors could reveal signatures of past pathogen exposure. The study profiled the T cell repertoires of hundreds of subjects by immunosequencing and related them to cytomegalovirus serostatus. A separate validation cohort of more than 100 different subjects was used in addition to the approximately 700-subject first cohort. To predict cytomegalovirus infection status, the study combined high-throughput TCR immunosequencing, statistical association of individual TCRs with disease status, and machine learning. In a later analysis, previously published TCR beta repertoires from hundreds of donors were re-analyzed and high-resolution HLA genotyping was added so that TCR occurrence patterns could be studied. Rather than drawing on any new phenotypic data, the later analysis identified candidate immune exposures from TCR beta sequences and the way those sequences occurred across donors. An earlier analysis of some 600 of the donors applied high-throughput TCR beta sequencing to assess whether each TCR beta V gene segment acted as functional or pseudogenic. Donor age, sex, ethnicity and CMV serostatus were collected together with the repertoire data. In a later genetic analysis, genome-wide SNP genotypes for about 55% of the roughly 700 donors were used, and that subset was treated as a discovery cohort. Every repertoire in the discovery cohort had been generated on one and the same sequencing platform. HLA typing included class I and class II loci at four-digit resolution. The number of donors typed differed by locus, with 629-630 for A, B, C, DRB1 and DQB1, 522 for DQA1, approximately 570 for DPA1, and some 470 for DPB1. About 5 DR-DQ haplotypes were handled as single units for association and clustering, since linkage in the cohort was strong. Across approximately 420 genotyped donors of the cohort, an average of roughly 250,000 unique TCR beta nucleotide sequences per donor were sequenced, and 15% to 20% of those sequences were non-productive. Overall study outcomes, separate from this receptor: The sequencing pipeline was judged likely to have produced a cluster of highly shared sequence variants as a technical artifact. Linkage disequilibrium might explain the correlated functional status among segregating V segments, but an unknown experimental factor could not be excluded. In a later analysis, HLA-associated TCR beta chains were found to be more clonally expanded and to have lower generation probabilities than equally common non-associated chains. In a later genetic analysis, fewer N-insertions in productive TCRs were reported among donors in an Asian-associated ancestry cluster than the roughly 710-donor mean. The study gave a list of under 200 TCR beta chains associated with cytomegalovirus. Approximately 16 rarely observed V segments, including chromosome 9 orphons, were excluded from the earlier analysis of a few hundred of the donors because counts were too low. The classifier was reported to diagnose cytomegalovirus status with high specificity and sensitivity in both the original cohort and the validation cohort. Assigning TCR associations to individual alleles was difficult when HLA alleles, especially DR and DQ, strongly co-occurred. In a later analysis, several top co-occurrence clusters were reported to appear linked to parvovirus B19, influenza, CMV and Epstein-Barr virus. In a later analysis, the rate of TCR association differed among HLA loci, with DRB1 alleles having the most associated TCRs and HLA-C alleles having the fewest. An earlier analysis of some 590 of the donors showed that most TCR beta V segments appeared in productive rearrangements either about 87% or about 30% of the time, which broadly matched IMGT annotations. A later analysis associated 16,951 TCR beta sequences with specific HLA alleles at a false discovery rate of 0.05. While some public TCRs were present in many individuals, most TCR sequences turned up only very rarely across donors. CMV serostatus was the only immune exposure information available for the cohort. The presence/absence analyses assumed that sequencing depth was roughly uniform across donors, and that assumption may not be true. The cohort was sequenced for TCR beta chains only, and without alpha or paired-chain data the features that could be detected were limited. In a later genetic analysis, a missense DCLRE1C variant was associated with V-gene and J-gene trimming of TCR beta chains, and the association was replicated in an independent cohort. In a later analysis, most CMV-associated TCR beta chains were found to appear HLA-restricted, with HLA associations seemingly driven largely by CMV exposure. A further reported finding was that TCR beta sequences accurately predicted the HLA-A and HLA-B alleles for most subjects in the first cohort. A few of the identified cytomegalovirus-associated TCR beta chains were confirmed in vitro to be specific for cytomegalovirus antigens. Some IMGT-functional V segments, including TRBV6-2 and TRBV6-3, could not be distinguished by the 87-base-pair reads and were therefore excluded. Because HLA typing was missing for some donors at each locus, association tests included only the typed subset. The authors suggested that the approach could potentially be generalized to other disease states and immunological phenotypes.

From its cysteine to its phenylalanine, the CDR3 spans 15 amino acids. Only the CDR3 DNA is retained, 45 bases long and in frame from the first base. As encoded in the germline V gene, CDR1 is MNHEY while CDR2 is SVGAGI. The germline V end is reduced by 6 bases and the J end by 2 bases; junction bases left unmatched: 6. The cohort consisted of more than 650 healthy bone marrow donors. At the time of sampling, every cohort member was nominally healthy, though immune exposures that went unrecorded were likely present. The donor was CMV seronegative and belonged to the group of 350 to 400 seronegative cohort members. Every donor gave a peripheral blood sample, and the peripheral blood mononuclear cells from that sample were used for TCR beta sequencing. The Qiagen DNeasy Blood Extraction Kit was used to extract genomic DNA from the blood cell samples. This clone was found a few times. No antigen is known for it. The input lacks base qualities; no much larger clone sits a single base away.

The method behind the library was the immunoSEQ multiplex PCR assay. For the multiplex PCR, a mixture combining 60 forward primers for TCR Vbeta segments and 13 reverse primers for TCR Jbeta segments was used. The CDR3 region of rearranged TCR beta genes was amplified from genomic DNA with a multiplex PCR assay. The amplified TCR beta libraries were sequenced on the Illumina HiSeq System as 87-base-pair reads. As for the original processing: A later analysis tallied some 79 million unique TCR beta chains across the 666 repertoires, and approximately 12 million of those chains were shared by two or more donors. To remove PCR and sequencing errors, raw reads were error-corrected and collapsed into unique sequences using a nearest-neighbor algorithm that merged closely related sequences. CDR3 sequences were aligned to IMGT reference sequences to assign V, D and J gene segments. Each retained sequence needed at least a six-nucleotide match to both a V gene segment and a J gene segment. A rearrangement was called productive if the CDR3 had no stop codons and remained in frame with V and J, and every other rearrangement was called non-productive. Following IMGT convention, CDR3 was defined as the stretch from the second conserved V-encoded cysteine up to the conserved J-encoded phenylalanine. The earlier analysis of more than 450 of the donors excluded sequences that lacked an unambiguous match to a single V gene segment. In an earlier analysis of 587 of the donors, a V segment was called functional when productive rearrangements were above 56.7%, and segregating when the standard deviation between donors exceeded 5%. To diagnose cytomegalovirus status from the catalog of TCR beta chain sequences, a statistical classification framework was built. In a later analysis, TCR nucleotide sequences were compared against IMGT/GENE-DB human TR gene sequences so that V and J genes could be assigned. The TCRdist pipeline was used in a later analysis to assign CDR3 sequences and most-parsimonious VDJ recombination scenarios. In a later analysis, every TCR beta chain was defined by the combination of its CDR3 amino acid sequence and its V-gene family, and reads without a unique V-gene family were dropped. To address suspected cross-contamination and a sequencing artifact, a later analysis removed over 500 highly shared, low-generation-probability nucleotide sequences. A later analysis calculated a clonal expansion index for each public chain from normalized within-repertoire ranks of inferred template counts. A later analysis computed generation probabilities with a VDJ recombination model fitted to out-of-frame rearrangements, and checked the results against IGoR. Hypergeometric tests were used in a later analysis to score TCR-TCR, TCR-HLA and TCR-CMV co-occurrence, with a repertoire-size bias correction applied to the TCR pairs. A later analysis estimated false discovery rates by permuting HLA or CMV assignments 20 times. A later analysis grouped co-occurring TCRs with DBSCAN, adding TCRdist sequence similarity when clustering within HLA-allele-positive subsets. Repertoires with fewer than 30,000 or more than 120,000 public chains, plus five repertoires with anomalous nucleotide sharing, were excluded from co-occurrence clustering. TCRdb mirrors the immuneACCESS table, restricted to in-frame sequences. Some clones are absent from its copies; in checked studies, under half trace to an unresolved V gene, and the reason for the others is unknown. That table gives V, J and clone size, and the DNA gave D and trimming. This sample lists 120,000 to 150,000 clones; roughly three quarters were detected once. The ten largest make up more than 0.95% of the sample.

The chain links TRBV6-5 with TRBJ1-1, with 10 bases aligning to TRBD1. This clonotype originated in a man aged 18 to 30 in good health and CMV-seronegative. Sequenced input: PBMCs. The CDR3 protein: CASSLTTGGNTEAFF. The DNA reads as follows: TGTGCCAGCAGCCTCACGACAGGGGGCAACACTGAAGCTTTCTTT.